This entry features one T cell receptor (beta chain) sequence. The data belong to a study of T cell responses to AZD1222 COVID-19 vaccine. Germline V gives CDR1 SEHNR, CDR2 FQNEAQ (reference sequence). V lost 5 bases, J lost 7 bases, and 4 bases stayed unmatched. The CDR3 totals 13 residues. Generated by immunoSEQ multiplex PCR, the TCRdb table keeps only in-frame clones and is missing some. In the table there are some 150,000 clones, around 88% of which are singletons. The receptor comes from an adult in good health. This sample comprised peripheral blood, obtained on day 0 of AZD1222 vaccination. The gene calls are TRBV7-9 and TRBJ1-5; 8 nucleotides match TRBD1. CDR3 DNA: TGTGCCAGCAGCGATACAGGGGGACAGCCCCAGCATTTT. The encoded protein is CASSDTGGQPQHF.